This TCR beta chain stems from a study of shared T cell receptors in the human thymus. TCRdb's table, derived via immunoSEQ multiplex PCR, lists solely in-frame clones and lacks some. Of hundreds of thousands of clones listed, around 89% are singletons. V shed 5 bases, J shed 4 bases, and the junction held 9 bases outside the gene matches. Germline V lookup: CDR1 SGHRS, CDR2 YFSETQ. The CDR3 covers 17 residues. These data were also reused for a study on human thymus T cells. Per that study: Healthy Finnish infants undergoing corrective surgery for congenital heart defects were used as donors. In corrective heart surgery, resections were taken, and these provided the thymus tissue. It looked as if thymic and blood repertoires used V and J genes in a biased way. Overlap was high between thymic repertoires from unrelated individuals, as reported in related research.

The sequence was collected from a boy under two years old with a congenital heart defect. The chain uses TRBV5-1 and TRBJ2-1; 13 bases map to TRBD2. Sequencing was carried out using thymocytes. The CDR3 nucleotides read TGCGCCAGCAGTTCCCCTTGGACTAGCGGGAGTTACAATGAGCAGTTCTTC. Its protein is CASSSPWTSGSYNEQFF.